What follows are 32 T cell receptor beta chains derived from one specimen sequenced in a study of T cell repertoires in cytomegalovirus infection (dated by TCRdb to about 2019). Per the publication, the treatment or condition label means: in vitro stimulation with specific CMV peptide epitopes to enrich CMV-specific T cells. Their recognized antigens are unknown. The sample was run on an Illumina HiSeq 1500. TCRdb reanalyzed the raw reads on its own, using fastp at Q25 for trimming and MiXCR for clone calling, and kept in-frame beta chains. Rows are combined by CDR3 protein, so each entry shows the most common genes and DNA. The sample table contains approximately 990,000 distinct CDR3 sequences; only one count was recorded for more than 25% of them. The biggest ten clones account for roughly 13% of the sample. Sequencing was performed on cultured CD8+ T cells from PBMCs, taken from culture after CMV antigen stimulation. These receptors all stem from a human donor in good health (CMV status not recorded). Some clones in this sample may be carry-over from other donors' samples.

The rearrangement uses TRBV7-6 and TRBJ2-7, with D tentatively TRBD1 (5 bases). The CDR3 is 13 amino acids. Germline loops: CDR1 SGHVS, CDR2 FNYEAQ. Trimming shortened V by 0 bases and J by 5 bases, and 8 bases separated the two germline ends. The CDR3 coding sequence is TGTGCCAGCAGCTTAGCCAGGGCTCACGAGCAGTACGTC. Translating it yields CASSLARAHEQYV.

This clonotype was picked up a small number of times. This rearrangement joins TRBV12-3 or TRBV12-4 to TRBJ2-2; 7 bases align to TRBD1. Trimming at V came to 8 bases and at J to 5 bases, leaving 5 bases not matched to a gene. The length of the CDR3 is 13 residues. CDR3 sequence reads: CASAPTGTGELFF. CDR3 nucleotide sequence: TGTGCCAGCGCCCCGACAGGGACCGGGGAGCTGTTTTTT.

Notes on this clonotype: This may arise from a read error, as a much more abundant clone is one base away. The chain carries TRBV6-8 and TRBJ1-1, with D perhaps TRBD1 (6 bases). V lost 9 bases to trimming and J lost 7 bases, with 21 bases between them. The CDR3 length is 14 residues. Germline V gene data show CDR1 as MNHGY and CDR2 as SAAAGT. This CDR3 is CARSGTGGAFEAFF. The DNA of the CDR3 is TGTGCCAGAAGTGGGACTGGGGGCGCCTTTGAAGCTTTCTTT.

Remarks on this clonotype: The CDR3 carries no conserved terminal phenylalanine or tryptophan, so it likely arises from a read error. The chain is built from TRBV27 and TRBJ2-7, with D perhaps matching TRBD2 (5 bases). This CDR3 is 15 amino acids long. The germline V gene encodes CDR1 MNHEY and CDR2 SMNVEV (reference sequence). The V and J ends lost 2 bases and 4 bases respectively, with 15 bases between them. The CDR3 loop is CASSLLDGVEYEQYS. The CDR3 DNA reads as TGTGCCAGCAGTTTACTGGACGGGGTAGAGTACGAGCAGTACTCC.

The rearrangement joins TRBV11-2 to TRBJ1-3; D gene unclear. Germline V gene data show CDR1 as SGHAT and CDR2 as FQNNGV. The V end was cut by 8 bases, the J end by 0 bases, with 14 bases between. The CDR3 has 15 residues. The CDR3 sequence: CASRLGGFSGNTIYF. CDR3 sequence (DNA): TGTGCCAGCCGACTAGGAGGCTTCTCTGGAAACACCATATATTTT.

The chain carries TRBV7-9 and TRBJ2-3; TRBD1 aligns across 7 bases. After removal of 4 bases from V and 7 bases from J, the junction contained 8 bases not matched to a gene. The germline gives CDR1 SEHNR, CDR2 FQNEAQ (reference sequence). There are 14 residues in the CDR3. This chain's CDR3 is CASSSSSRGHTQYF. The CDR3 DNA reads TGTGCCAGCAGCTCTTCCTCAAGGGGGCATACGCAGTATTTT.

The chain links TRBV4-1 to TRBJ1-1, with unresolved D. The CDR3 length is 15 residues. Trimming cost V 4 bases and J 1 base, with 13 bases left between them. Germline V gene sequence: CDR1 MGHRA, CDR2 YSYEKL. Here the CDR3 reads CASSPITVENTEAFF. CDR3 sequence (DNA): TGCGCCAGCAGCCCCATAACCGTTGAGAACACTGAAGCTTTCTTT.

This clonotype was detected a few times. The chain joins TRBV4-1 to TRBJ1-5, with D unclear. Per germline, CDR1 MGHRA and CDR2 YSYEKL. This CDR3 comprises 13 residues. Between the trimmed V and J ends, which lost 0 bases and 5 bases, there was a span of 5 bases. CDR3 nucleotide sequence: TGCGCCAGCAGCCAAGAAACCCATCAGCCCCAGCATTTT. Translation: CASSQETHQPQHF.

In regard to this clonotype: A much bigger clone sits one base away, suggesting this may be a read error. The J gene is TRBJ1-1, the V gene TRBV18; a possible D gene is TRBD1 (5 bases). From germline, CDR1 is KGHSH and CDR2 LQKENI. The CDR3 sequence is 15 residues long. The CDR3 coding sequence is TGTGCCAGCTCACCTCTCGGGACGGCCAACACTGAAGGTTTCTTT. Amino acid sequence: CASSPLGTANTEGFF.

This sequence joins TRBV27 and TRBJ1-5; D gene uncertain. CDR3 length: 16 residues. The germline V gene has CDR1 MNHEY and CDR2 SMNVEV (reference sequence). The V gene lost 0 bases and the J gene lost 0 bases, with 9 bases spanning the gap. Here the CDR3 reads CASSLSGIYSNQPQHF. CDR3 DNA: TGTGCCAGCAGTTTATCGGGGATTTATAGCAATCAGCCCCAGCATTTT.

The genes are TRBV7-3 and TRBJ1-1, with D unclear. Germline V gene lookup returns CDR1 SGHTA and CDR2 FQGTGA. The CDR3 runs to 14 residues. V dropped 4 bases and J dropped 1 base, with 10 bases sitting between them. The CDR3 reads CASSSVGKNTEAFF. DNA for the CDR3: TGTGCCAGCAGCTCCGTCGGGAAGAACACTGAAGCTTTCTTT.

This clonotype has just a few counts. The gene calls are TRBV7-8 and TRBJ2-3; 8 bases align to TRBD2. After removal of 5 bases from V and 2 bases from J, the junction contained 9 bases not matched to a gene. Germline V lookup: CDR1 SGHVS, CDR2 FQNEAQ. CDR3 length: 16 amino acids. The CDR3 region has the DNA TGTGCCAGCAGCGCTGGCGGGCGGGGGGCCACAGATACGCAGTATTTT. It encodes CASSAGGRGATDTQYF. Combining the CDR3 with reference TRBV7-8 and TRBJ2-3 gives the whole variable domain GAGVSQSPRYKVAKRGQDVALRCDPISGHVSLFWYQQALGQGPEFLTYFQNEAQLDKSGLPSDRFFAERPEGSVSTLKIQRTQQEDSAVYLCASSAGGRGATDTQYFGPGTRLTVL.

Comments on this clonotype: The junction does not match germline at one end; this may be a read error. The gene calls are TRBV6-6 and TRBJ2-2; 10 nucleotides agree with TRBD1. This CDR3 comprises 18 residues. Per the germline V gene, CDR1 is MNHNY and CDR2 is SVGAGI (reference sequence). CDR3 in DNA: TGTGCCAACAGTTACTCGAGAGACGGGACAGGGGAAACCGGGGAGCTGTTTTTT. Translated: CANSYSRDGTGETGELFF.

The chain joins TRBV6-8 to TRBJ2-2; no clear D gene. The CDR3 totals 15 residues. Germline V gene lookup returns CDR1 MNHGY and CDR2 SAAAGT. Trimming shortened V by 5 bases and J by 0 bases, and 10 bases separated the two germline ends. CDR3 sequence: CASSPSGSNTGELFF. DNA for the CDR3: TGTGCCAGCAGTCCCTCGGGTTCGAACACCGGGGAGCTGTTTTTT.

The sample holds a few counts of this clonotype. V is TRBV11-2 and J is TRBJ2-5; 9 bases align to TRBD2. Germline V gene lookup returns CDR1 SGHAT and CDR2 FQNNGV. The V segment lost 1 base and the J segment 1 base; nucleotides outside the gene matches: 10. The CDR3 loop spans 18 amino acids. The CDR3 protein is CASSLAPGSSGGQETQYF. The CDR3 DNA follows: TGTGCCAGCAGCTTAGCCCCCGGCAGTAGCGGGGGCCAAGAGACCCAGTACTTC.

This clonotype was observed a few times. Here the CDR3 reads CASSESVIGGYTF. CDR3 in DNA: TGTGCCAGCAGTGAATCCGTTATTGGTGGCTACACCTTC. The rearrangement links TRBV25-1 to TRBJ1-2; D is ambiguous. This CDR3 has 13 amino acids. Germline V lookup: CDR1 MGHDK, CDR2 SYGVNS. V lost 1 base to trimming and J lost 7 bases, with 10 bases between them.

This clonotype was picked up many times. The chain carries TRBV7-9 and TRBJ1-1; D may be TRBD1 (5 bases). The germline CDR1 and CDR2 sequences are SEHNR and FQNEAQ (reference sequence). This CDR3 contains 18 residues. V lost 4 bases, J lost 1 base, and 22 bases lay in between. The CDR3 loop reads CASSSIMPEGRPNTEAFF. DNA of the CDR3: TGTGCCAGCAGCTCCATTATGCCCGAGGGACGTCCGAACACTGAAGCTTTCTTT.

The table lists this clonotype with many counts. The chain links TRBV6-6 to TRBJ2-3; D is unresolved. Germline V CDR1 and CDR2: MNHNY, SVGAGI (reference sequence). The CDR3 totals 14 residues. V gave up 5 bases and J gave up 5 bases, with 14 bases separating them. CDR3 nucleotides: TGTGCCAGCAGTGGCGTGACCAGTTTAGATACGCAGTATTTT. Protein: CASSGVTSLDTQYF.

In this sample, this clonotype turned up a few times. This chain joins TRBV2 and TRBJ2-5; TRBD2 is a possible D gene (6 bases). Germline values: CDR1 SNHLY, CDR2 FYNNEI. With 4 bases removed from V and 0 bases from J, the gap between germline ends came to 9 bases. The CDR3 spans 14 residues. The CDR3 is CASSGGEYQETQYF. CDR3 DNA: TGTGCCAGCAGTGGGGGGGAGTACCAAGAGACCCAGTACTTC. The full variable domain, with the rest looked up from reference TRBV2 and TRBJ2-5, is EPEVTQTPSHQVTQMGQEVILRCVPISNHLYFYWYRQILGQKVEFLVSFYNNEISEKSEIFDDQFSVERPDGSNFTLKIRSTKLEDSAMYFCASSGGEYQETQYFGPGTRLLVL.

The rearrangement joins TRBV7-6 to TRBJ2-6; weak D call: TRBD2 (5 bases). V lost 5 bases to trimming and J lost 0 bases, with 8 bases between them. Germline V CDR1 and CDR2: SGHVS, FNYEAQ. The CDR3 is 15 residues long. The CDR3, as DNA: TGTGCCAGCAGCCTCCGGGGCTCTGGGGCCAACGTCCTGACTTTC. It encodes CASSLRGSGANVLTF. Full variable domain (rest looked up from reference TRBV7-6 and TRBJ2-6): GAGVSQSPRYKVTKRGQDVALRCDPISGHVSLYWYRQALGQGPEFLTYFNYEAQQDKSGLPNDRFSAERPEGSISTLTIQRTEQRDSAMYRCASSLRGSGANVLTFGAGSRLTVL.

The chain employs TRBV6-1 and TRBJ2-2, with 7 bases aligning to TRBD1. Germline-derived CDR1 and CDR2 are MNHNS and SASEGT. V shed 6 bases and J 0 bases; nucleotides not matched to a gene: 7. The CDR3 consists of 16 residues. The CDR3 DNA follows: TGTGCCAGCAGGTCCAGGGGGTCTGCGAACACCGGGGAGCTGTTTTTT. Its protein product is CASRSRGSANTGELFF.

This clonotype occurred a few times. In DNA form, the CDR3 reads TGTGCCAGCAGTCCCCTTGTTGGGGGCACTGAAGCTTTCTTT. Translated, it gives CASSPLVGGTEAFF. The J gene is TRBJ1-1, the V gene TRBV12-3 or TRBV12-4; maybe TRBD1 (5 bases). The V end was cut by 5 bases, the J end by 4 bases, with 14 bases between. The CDR3 runs 14 residues.

The J gene is TRBJ2-1, the V gene TRBV4-1; D perhaps matches TRBD2 (6 bases). Germline CDR1 and CDR2: MGHRA and YSYEKL. The CDR3 contains 14 residues. Trimming took off 3 bases at V and 8 bases at J, with 14 bases between the two ends. CDR3 amino acids: CASSHPGLGDEQFF. In DNA, the CDR3 is TGCGCCAGCAGCCACCCGGGACTGGGAGATGAGCAGTTCTTC.

V gene TRBV7-6 combines with J gene TRBJ2-3, with 9 bases fitting TRBD2. Germline assignment: CDR1 SGHVS and CDR2 FNYEAQ. CDR3 length equals 16 residues. V lost 2 bases to trimming and J lost 4 bases; unmatched junction nucleotides: 7. CDR3 sequence reads: CASSLNLRGGPDTQYF. The CDR3 bases are TGTGCCAGCAGCTTAAATTTGCGGGGGGGCCCAGATACGCAGTATTTT. Full variable domain (missing parts from reference TRBV7-6 and TRBJ2-3): GAGVSQSPRYKVTKRGQDVALRCDPISGHVSLYWYRQALGQGPEFLTYFNYEAQQDKSGLPNDRFSAERPEGSISTLTIQRTEQRDSAMYRCASSLNLRGGPDTQYFGPGTRLTVL.

This clonotype was counted only a few times. This sequence joins TRBV5-1 and TRBJ2-4, with D perhaps TRBD1 or TRBD2 (6 bases each). This CDR3 has 14 amino acids. V was pared by 4 bases and J by 4 bases, with 12 bases between. The germline gives CDR1 SGHRS, CDR2 YFSETQ. CDR3 protein: CASSLGGGKNIQYF. CDR3 in DNA: TGCGCCAGCAGCCTCGGAGGGGGTAAAAACATTCAGTACTTC.

This sequence joins TRBV5-1 and TRBJ2-1, with no clear D. Deletions cut 2 bases from V and 8 bases from J, with 14 bases between. The CDR3 extends over 14 amino acids. Germline CDR1 SGHRS, CDR2 YFSETQ. CDR3 region: CASSFTTGNDEQFF. The CDR3 DNA reads as TGCGCCAGCAGCTTCACGACGGGCAACGATGAGCAGTTCTTC.

V gene TRBV19 combines with J gene TRBJ1-1; possibly TRBD1 for D (6 bases). CDR3 length: 12 amino acids. V was trimmed by 7 bases and J by 4 bases, leaving 10 bases between them. Germline CDR1 and CDR2: LNHDA and SQIVND (reference sequence). The CDR3 here is CASTLGATEAFF. CDR3 in DNA: TGTGCCAGTACCCTGGGGGCCACTGAAGCTTTCTTT.

This chain connects TRBV27 to TRBJ1-1, with D maybe TRBD1 (5 bases). V lost 2 bases to trimming and J lost 0 bases, with 16 bases between them. Germline-derived CDR1 and CDR2 are MNHEY and SMNVEV (reference sequence). This CDR3 has 17 amino acids. CDR3 nucleotide sequence: TGTGCCAGCAGTTTAGATGCGCCGGGACTGATGAACACTGAAGCTTTCTTT. Amino acids: CASSLDAPGLMNTEAFF.

This clonotype was observed a handful of times. V is TRBV29-1 and J is TRBJ2-7; TRBD1 matches at 8 bases. J was trimmed by 6 bases and V by 7 bases; bases with no gene match: 23. CDR1 is SQVTM and CDR2 is ANQGSEA in the germline V gene. CDR3 length: 17 amino acids. The CDR3 reads CSAWGSRRQGASCEQYV. In nucleotides, the CDR3 is TGCAGCGCGTGGGGGTCTCGAAGGCAGGGGGCAAGCTGCGAGCAGTACGTC.

This clonotype was seen a single time. The gene calls are TRBV4-2 and TRBJ2-7; maybe TRBD2 (5 bases). There are 15 residues in the CDR3. Looked up from germline, CDR1 is LGHNA and CDR2 is YNFKEQ. V was pared by 0 bases and J by 4 bases, with 13 bases between. The DNA of the CDR3 is TGTGCCAGCAGCCAAGAGGTTAGCGTGGTATACGAGCAGTACTTC. Amino acids: CASSQEVSVVYEQYF.

This clonotype was observed at least ten times. V usage is TRBV28 and J usage is TRBJ2-7; D might be TRBD2 (6 bases). V dropped 6 bases and J dropped 2 bases, with 14 bases sitting between them. The germline CDR1 and CDR2 sequences are MDHEN and SYDVKM. The length of the CDR3 is 14 residues. The CDR3: CASRPRGSAYEQYV. The CDR3 DNA reads TGTGCCAGCAGACCCCGGGGGTCGGCCTACGAGCAGTACGTC.

This clonotype has a count of ten or more. The chain uses TRBV7-2 and TRBJ1-1; possibly TRBD1 for D (6 bases). Between the trimmed V and J ends, which lost 5 bases and 1 base, there was a span of 11 bases. This CDR3 comprises 14 residues. Germline-derived CDR1 and CDR2 are SGHTA and FQGNSA. CDR3 in amino acids: CASSPWTANTEAFF. The CDR3 DNA follows: TGTGCCAGCAGCCCCTGGACAGCGAACACTGAAGCTTTCTTT.